These 12 T cell receptor beta chains originate from one sample sequenced in a study of cytomegalovirus exposure and HLA in healthy donors. The study ran its PCR with 60 Vbeta and 13 Jbeta primers. The data were produced by immunoSEQ multiplex PCR, yet TCRdb's version contains in-frame clones alone and is incomplete. The sample lists some 150,000 clones, approximately 78% occurring once. The specimen sequenced was PBMCs. All receptors come from a man aged 35 to 55 in good health and CMV-seropositive.

The chain recombines TRBV4-2 with TRBJ2-3; 7 nucleotides align to TRBD1. J was trimmed by 10 bases and V by 1 base; bases with no gene match: 5. The germline CDR1 and CDR2 sequences are LGHNA and YNFKEQ. The CDR3 extends over 13 amino acids. This chain's CDR3 is CASSQGTGTAQYF. CDR3 bases: TGTGCCAGCAGCCAAGGCACCGGGACAGCGCAGTATTTT.

This clone occurred once. The J gene is TRBJ2-2, the V gene TRBV6-1, with no clear D. Trimming removed 3 bases at V and 7 bases at J, with 9 bases between. The CDR3 totals 13 residues. Germline V gene lookup returns CDR1 MNHNS and CDR2 SASEGT. The CDR3 DNA is TGTGCCAGCAGTGATAGTTTTGACGGGGAGCTGTTTTTT. This translates into CASSDSFDGELFF.

The rearrangement joins TRBV28 to TRBJ2-7; D perhaps matches TRBD1 (5 bases). The V gene's germline CDR1 is MDHEN and CDR2 SYDVKM. The V end was cut by 5 bases, the J end by 4 bases, with 18 bases between. The CDR3 runs 15 residues. In nucleotides, the CDR3 is TGTGCCAGCAGTCCCCCCGGGCAGGGTTGGTACGAGCAGTACTTC. Its protein is CASSPPGQGWYEQYF.

The chain's CDR3 is CASSSADRGALYGYTF. The CDR3 coding sequence is TGTGCCAGCAGCTCGGCTGACAGGGGCGCTCTCTATGGCTACACCTTC. The gene calls are TRBV7-9 and TRBJ1-2; the match to TRBD1 covers 8 bases. The junction had 11 bases not matched to a gene; V was cut back by 4 bases and J by 4 bases. Per the germline V gene, CDR1 is SEHNR and CDR2 is FQNEAQ (reference sequence). This CDR3 region has 16 residues.

This clone was found a few times. The rearrangement links TRBV9 to TRBJ2-7; D is unclear. CDR3 length: 12 residues. Germline lookup yields CDR1 SGDLS and CDR2 YYNGEE. Trimming cost V 0 bases and J 4 bases, with 5 bases left between them. The CDR3 region is CASSVAEYEQYF. The DNA of the CDR3 is TGTGCCAGCAGCGTAGCTGAGTACGAGCAGTACTTC.

V is TRBV18 and J is TRBJ1-2, with D uncertain. CDR1 and CDR2 from the germline V gene are KGHSH and LQKENI. V was pared by 1 base and J by 2 bases, with 11 bases between. The CDR3 loop spans 15 amino acids. Written as DNA, the CDR3 is TGTGCCAGCTCACCACAGGGAGGCATGAACTATGGCTACACCTTC. Protein sequence: CASSPQGGMNYGYTF. Full variable domain (remainder filled in from reference TRBV18 and TRBJ1-2): NAGVMQNPRHLVRRRGQEARLRCSPMKGHSHVYWYRQLPEEGLKFMVYLQKENIIDESGMPKERFSAEFPKEGPSILRIQQVVRGDSAAYFCASSPQGGMNYGYTFGSGTRLTVV.

The V gene is TRBV27, the J gene TRBJ2-1; perhaps TRBD1 as D (5 bases). Germline loops: CDR1 MNHEY, CDR2 SMNVEV (reference sequence). Trimming shortened V by 4 bases and J by 5 bases, and 12 bases separated the two germline ends. The CDR3 sequence is 14 residues long. DNA of the CDR3: TGTGCCAGCAGTTCGGTCAGACAGAACAATGAGCAGTTCTTC. This codes for CASSSVRQNNEQFF.

The rearrangement uses TRBV6-5 and TRBJ2-7, with D perhaps matching TRBD1 (6 bases). The CDR3 is made up of 13 amino acids. Per the germline V gene, CDR1 is MNHEY and CDR2 is SVGAGI. The V end lost 8 bases, the J end lost 2 bases, and 13 bases lay between the germline ends. DNA for the CDR3: TGTGCCAGCGGTTCAGGGGTTCCCTACGAGCAGTACTTC. Translation gives CASGSGVPYEQYF.

The chain recombines TRBV6-6 with TRBJ1-1, with 8 bases matching TRBD1. The germline V gene encodes CDR1 MNHNY and CDR2 SVGAGI (reference sequence). Trimming at V came to 2 bases and at J to 6 bases, leaving 8 bases not matched to a gene. The CDR3 contains 15 residues. This chain's CDR3 is CASSYPQGAQAEAFF. The CDR3 bases are TGTGCCAGCAGTTACCCCCAGGGGGCGCAGGCTGAAGCTTTCTTT.

This chain uses TRBV10-3 with TRBJ2-6; TRBD1 agrees at 9 bases. In germline, CDR1 is ENHRY, CDR2 SYGVKD. Unmatched junction bases numbered 7, after V lost 6 bases and J lost 4 bases. CDR3 length equals 16 residues. DNA for the CDR3: TGTGCCATCAGGCCGGGACAGGGAGCGGGGGCCAACGTCCTGACTTTC. Translated: CAIRPGQGAGANVLTF.

The V call is TRBV19, the J call TRBJ1-4; 9 bases fit TRBD1. The CDR3 totals 16 residues. V gave up 7 bases and J gave up 8 bases; unmatched junction bases: 14. Germline V lookup: CDR1 LNHDA, CDR2 SQIVND (reference sequence). In DNA form, the CDR3 reads TGTGCCAGTACCCAATACGGGACAGGGTTAGACGAAAAACTGTTTTTT. Its translation: CASTQYGTGLDEKLFF.

This clone was detected a few times. The rearrangement uses TRBV6-5 and TRBJ1-2; D may be TRBD1 (6 bases). From germline, CDR1 is MNHEY and CDR2 SVGAGI. The length of the CDR3 is 14 residues. V dropped 4 bases and J dropped 2 bases, with 11 bases sitting between them. CDR3 sequence (DNA): TGTGCCAGCAGTTCGGACAGACAAAACTATGGCTACACCTTC. This translates into CASSSDRQNYGYTF.